Listed here are 14 T cell receptor beta chains from one sample, sequenced in a study of cytomegalovirus exposure and HLA in healthy donors. Produced via immunoSEQ multiplex PCR; TCRdb's table is partial and in-frame only. The sample yields 140,000 to 150,000 clones, 80% to 95% seen once. Material for sequencing was PBMCs. The receptors originated from a man between 18 and 35 years old in good health and CMV-seronegative.

The chain has TRBV6-1 and TRBJ2-7; a weak D match, TRBD2 (7 bases). Trimming shortened V by 0 bases and J by 7 bases, and 13 bases separated the two germline ends. The CDR3 consists of 14 residues. Per the germline V gene, CDR1 is MNHNS and CDR2 is SASEGT. As DNA, the CDR3 is TGTGCCAGCAGTGAAGCGGCGGGGGCAGGGGAGCAGTACGTC. Translating it yields CASSEAAGAGEQYV.

The chain uses TRBV2 and TRBJ2-5; TRBD2 agrees at 9 bases. This CDR3 contains 15 residues. Germline V CDR1 and CDR2: SNHLY, FYNNEI. Unmatched junction bases numbered 10, after V lost 7 bases and J lost 4 bases. CDR3 protein: CASNHRGLARETQYF. DNA of the CDR3: TGTGCCAGCAACCACAGGGGACTAGCCCGAGAGACCCAGTACTTC.

The chain links TRBV2 to TRBJ2-5; 7 nucleotides agree with TRBD1. Germline V lookup: CDR1 SNHLY, CDR2 FYNNEI. This CDR3 region has 13 residues. V shed 8 bases and J 5 bases; nucleotides not matched to a gene: 8. CDR3 coding DNA: TGTGCCAGCTCGGGACAGTTACAGGAGACCCAGTACTTC. Protein sequence: CASSGQLQETQYF. The variable domain in full, completed from reference TRBV2 and TRBJ2-5, reads EPEVTQTPSHQVTQMGQEVILRCVPISNHLYFYWYRQILGQKVEFLVSFYNNEISEKSEIFDDQFSVERPDGSNFTLKIRSTKLEDSAMYFCASSGQLQETQYFGPGTRLLVL.

This clone was detected only a few times. This sequence joins TRBV9 and TRBJ1-1; D is uncertain. The CDR3 contains 15 residues. Looked up from germline, CDR1 is SGDLS and CDR2 is YYNGEE. The V end lost 0 bases, the J end lost 0 bases, and 9 bases lay between the germline ends. CDR3 sequence reads: CASSVGAAMNTEAFF. Written as DNA, the CDR3 is TGTGCCAGCAGCGTAGGGGCAGCCATGAACACTGAAGCTTTCTTT.

The rearrangement joins TRBV19 to TRBJ1-2; 11 bases align to TRBD1. Germline CDR1 LNHDA, CDR2 SQIVND (reference sequence). The trim removed 5 bases at V and 7 bases at J, leaving 9 bases unmatched. CDR3 length: 15 amino acids. CDR3 coding DNA: TGTGCCAGTAGTCCACTGGACAGGGGGCTTGTTGGCTACACCTTC. Translated, it gives CASSPLDRGLVGYTF.

V is TRBV2 and J is TRBJ1-2, with 8 bases that match TRBD1. Germline CDR1 is SNHLY and CDR2 is FYNNEI. The length of the CDR3 is 14 residues. The ends lost 5 bases at V and 4 bases at J; junction bases unmatched: 6. CDR3 loop: CASSLDQGAYGYTF. As DNA, the CDR3 is TGTGCCAGCAGTTTGGATCAGGGGGCCTATGGCTACACCTTC.

The chain uses TRBV30 and TRBJ2-3, with a weak D call TRBD2 (7 bases). Deletions cut 1 base from V and 6 bases from J, with 17 bases between. This CDR3 region has 15 residues. CDR1 and CDR2 from the germline V gene are GTSNPN and SVGIG (reference sequence). The CDR3 is CAWSGRRGASDTQYF. The CDR3 DNA follows: TGTGCCTGGAGTGGACGACGGGGGGCAAGTGATACGCAGTATTTT.

The chain joins TRBV28 to TRBJ1-2; D is unresolved. The CDR3 has 14 residues. The germline V gene encodes CDR1 MDHEN and CDR2 SYDVKM. The V end was cut by 3 bases, the J end by 3 bases, with 11 bases between. In DNA, the CDR3 is TGTGCCAGCAGTTTGGCTGGGAGCGACTATGGCTACACCTTC. Protein: CASSLAGSDYGYTF.

The V call is TRBV2, the J call TRBJ1-3, with D possibly TRBD1 on 5 matching bases. CDR3 length: 13 amino acids. V lost 1 base, J lost 7 bases, and 8 bases lay in between. Germline CDR1 reads SNHLY; CDR2 reads FYNNEI. The DNA of the CDR3 is TGTGCCAGCAGTGAAGAGGGGTACAACACCATATATTTT. Its translation is CASSEEGYNTIYF. Complete variable domain (other parts from reference TRBV2 and TRBJ1-3): EPEVTQTPSHQVTQMGQEVILRCVPISNHLYFYWYRQILGQKVEFLVSFYNNEISEKSEIFDDQFSVERPDGSNFTLKIRSTKLEDSAMYFCASSEEGYNTIYFGEGSWLTVV.

This sequence joins TRBV18 and TRBJ2-1, with 8 bases fitting TRBD2. CDR1 KGHSH and CDR2 LQKENI come from the germline V gene. V lost 0 bases to trimming and J lost 0 bases; unmatched junction nucleotides: 10. This CDR3 comprises 19 residues. CDR3 in amino acids: CASSPPILSGGSSYNEQFF. The CDR3 DNA follows: TGTGCCAGCTCACCACCGATTTTGTCGGGAGGGAGCTCCTACAATGAGCAGTTCTTC.

The V and J genes are TRBV5-6 and TRBJ2-3; D might be TRBD2 (6 bases). Trimming pared 4 bases from V and 0 bases from J, leaving 12 bases between. The CDR3 length is 15 residues. Per germline, CDR1 SGHDT and CDR2 YYEEEE. In DNA form, the CDR3 reads TGTGCCAGCAGCCGTAGCGGAGTAAGCACAGATACGCAGTATTTT. Translating it yields CASSRSGVSTDTQYF.

This clone was seen once. The rearrangement uses TRBV7-3 and TRBJ2-7; tentatively, D is TRBD2 (5 bases). Germline lookup yields CDR1 SGHTA and CDR2 FQGTGA. Trimming left V 6 bases short and J 3 bases short, with 9 bases between. The CDR3 totals 12 residues. CDR3 residues: CASRADLYEQYF. For the CDR3, the DNA is TGTGCCAGCAGAGCGGACCTCTACGAGCAGTACTTC.

The chain joins TRBV30 to TRBJ1-5; D not resolved. The germline gives CDR1 GTSNPN, CDR2 SVGIG (reference sequence). CDR3 size: 15 residues. Trimming removed 1 base from V and 0 bases from J, with 10 bases in between. The CDR3 protein is CAWSAGPYSNQPQHF. The CDR3, as DNA: TGTGCCTGGAGTGCAGGCCCTTATAGCAATCAGCCCCAGCATTTT.

A few counts support this clone. This sequence joins TRBV29-1 and TRBJ1-6, with D perhaps matching TRBD1 (6 bases). The germline CDR1 and CDR2 sequences are SQVTM and ANQGSEA. Trimming removed 3 bases from V and 14 bases from J, with 23 bases in between. The CDR3 extends over 15 amino acids. The CDR3 here is CSVEVWAGDHSALHF. DNA of the CDR3: TGCAGCGTTGAGGTTTGGGCAGGGGACCATTCGGCCCTCCACTTT.